The 5 T cell receptor beta chains given below trace back to one sample, sequenced in a study of T cell changes during pregnancy in multiple sclerosis. Method: immunoSEQ multiplex PCR; TCRdb's copy keeps in-frame clones and lacks some. The data show around 57,000 clones, 91% seen once. This specimen consisted of peripheral blood, obtained after pregnancy. Every receptor here comes from a female donor in good health, enrolled as a control in a pregnancy study.

The chain combines TRBV18 with TRBJ2-7; 7 bases line up with TRBD2. With 6 bases clipped from V and 3 bases from J, the junction kept 8 bases outside the gene matches. In germline, CDR1 is KGHSH, CDR2 LQKENI. There are 14 residues in the CDR3. The CDR3 loop reads CASSPTGTNYEQYF. The CDR3, as DNA: TGTGCCAGCTCGCCGACCGGGACTAACTACGAGCAGTACTTC.

The chain links TRBV19 to TRBJ1-5; TRBD1 matches at 7 bases. Germline V gives CDR1 LNHDA, CDR2 SQIVND (reference sequence). This CDR3 has 16 amino acids. Trimming took 5 bases from V and 4 from J; bases not matched to a gene: 11. This CDR3 is CASSRSLGQLNQPQHF. For the CDR3, the DNA is TGTGCCAGTAGTCGATCCTTGGGACAGCTGAATCAGCCCCAGCATTTT.

The rearrangement uses TRBV4-2 and TRBJ1-3; 9 bases line up with TRBD1. V gave up 3 bases and J gave up 1 base; unmatched junction bases: 4. The V gene's germline CDR1 is LGHNA and CDR2 YNFKEQ. The length of the CDR3 is 16 residues. CDR3 in amino acids: CASSQETGGSGNTIYF. Here the CDR3 DNA reads TGTGCCAGCAGCCAGGAGACAGGGGGGTCTGGAAACACCATATATTTT.

This chain connects TRBV6-5 to TRBJ1-3; D possibly corresponds to TRBD1 (6 bases). Germline CDR1 and CDR2: MNHEY and SVGAGI. This CDR3 is built from 14 residues. Trimming removed 6 bases at V and 4 bases at J, with 13 bases between. The CDR3 region has the DNA TGTGCCAGCAGGCAACAGGGAGGGGGAAACACCATATATTTT. Amino acids: CASRQQGGGNTIYF.

The chain has TRBV6-5 and TRBJ1-6; 7 bases agree with TRBD1. Germline CDR1 and CDR2: MNHEY and SVGAGI. After removal of 4 bases from V and 9 bases from J, the junction contained 9 bases not matched to a gene. This CDR3 contains 15 residues. The DNA of the CDR3 is TGTGCCAGCAGTTCCTCACGGACAGGTTTTTCACCCCTCCACTTT. Translation: CASSSSRTGFSPLHF.